The source of this T cell receptor beta chain is a study of identical twins. Study results and caveats: The study found weaker excess twin sharing in beta out-of-frame sequences.

Germline CDR1 is SEHNR and CDR2 is FQNEAQ (reference sequence). V lost 1 base and J lost 5; bases outside the gene matches: 5. The CDR3 spans 16 residues. Carrying unique molecular identifiers, the cDNA also gained a universal primer site through template switching. MiXCR was run by TCRdb on the 5' RACE reads, yielding one entry per CDR3 protein. The table has 400,000 to 550,000 distinct CDR3 sequences, roughly a fifth seen once. Comment on this clonotype: What it recognizes is unknown.

These data also featured in a second study, about T cells expressing NK-cell markers. This second study says: Each of 6 or 7 donors carried dominant NKG2C+ clonotypes accounting for roughly 1.0-8% of CD8+ T cells.

This sequence joins TRBV7-9 and TRBJ2-3, with 11 bases lining up with TRBD2. The clonotype was recovered from a woman aged 18-29 years in good health. What was sequenced was CD4+ T cells sorted from blood. This CDR3 is CASSLVLAGEVDTQYF. The CDR3 bases are TGTGCCAGCAGCTTAGTACTAGCGGGAGAGGTAGATACGCAGTATTTT.